The 8 T cell receptor beta chains reported below all come from one sample, sequenced in a study of cytomegalovirus exposure and HLA in healthy donors. PCR amplification relied on 60 Vbeta primers (plus 13 Jbeta primers). Clones were sequenced by immunoSEQ multiplex PCR, and TCRdb holds only the in-frame ones, with some missing. The sample lists tens of thousands of clones; 78% were seen once. Sequenced material: PBMCs. The source of these receptors is a male donor in good health and CMV-seropositive.

The chain employs TRBV29-1 and TRBJ1-1, with TRBD1 as a possible D gene (5 bases). Deletions cut 4 bases from V and 1 base from J, with 10 bases between. From germline, CDR1 is SQVTM and CDR2 ANQGSEA. This CDR3 spans 13 amino acids. The CDR3 is CSVVAGSNTEAFF. The CDR3 DNA sequence: TGCAGCGTTGTGGCAGGGTCGAACACTGAAGCTTTCTTT.

This clone was recorded a few times. The chain uses TRBV10-2 and TRBJ2-7, with 9 positions matching TRBD2. Germline loops: CDR1 WSHSY, CDR2 SAAADI. The CDR3 extends over 13 amino acids. J was trimmed by 4 bases and V by 6 bases; bases with no gene match: 4. CDR3 residues: CASRNSGRYEQYF. Here the CDR3 DNA reads TGCGCCAGCAGAAACAGCGGGAGGTACGAGCAGTACTTC.

The chain recombines TRBV9 with TRBJ1-2; D perhaps matches TRBD1 (5 bases). This CDR3 region has 15 residues. Trimming took 0 bases from V and 9 from J, leaving 18 bases between them. Germline V gene sequence: CDR1 SGDLS, CDR2 YYNGEE. The CDR3 nucleotides are TGTGCCAGCAGCGTAGATATATTGGGGGGTTTAAGCTACACCTTC. This gives the protein CASSVDILGGLSYTF.

This chain uses TRBV19 with TRBJ1-5; the match to TRBD1 covers 7 bases. CDR3 length: 15 residues. Trimming removed 6 bases from V and 0 bases from J; junction bases left unmatched: 5. Germline CDR1 LNHDA, CDR2 SQIVND (reference sequence). The CDR3 DNA reads TGTGCCAGTAGCGAGCAGGGGGTTAGCAATCAGCCCCAGCATTTT. Translated, it gives CASSEQGVSNQPQHF.

The V gene is TRBV4-1, the J gene TRBJ2-7, with 7 nucleotides matching TRBD2. The length of the CDR3 is 14 residues. CDR1 and CDR2 (germline): MGHRA, YSYEKL. J was trimmed by 5 bases and V by 4 bases; bases with no gene match: 8. The chain's CDR3 is CASSLGSGNHEQYF. The CDR3 DNA reads as TGCGCCAGCAGCCTGGGAAGCGGGAATCACGAGCAGTACTTC.

This clone occurred once. The chain has TRBV4-1 and TRBJ1-2; 10 bases map to TRBD1. This CDR3 is built from 15 residues. CDR1 and CDR2 (germline): MGHRA, YSYEKL. V lost 1 base to trimming and J lost 7 bases; unmatched junction nucleotides: 6. Here the CDR3 DNA reads TGCGCCAGCAGCCAAGGCCGGGACAGGGGAACTGGCTACACCTTC. Translated: CASSQGRDRGTGYTF.

The V and J genes are TRBV4-2 and TRBJ1-5; D gene ambiguous. The V end was cut by 0 bases, the J end by 4 bases, with 10 bases between. There are 15 residues in the CDR3. In germline, CDR1 is LGHNA, CDR2 YNFKEQ. The CDR3 nucleotides read TGTGCCAGCAGCCAAGATAGACTGAATAATCAGCCCCAGCATTTT. Its translation: CASSQDRLNNQPQHF.

The chain recombines TRBV19 with TRBJ2-2; D gene unclear. The germline V gene has CDR1 LNHDA and CDR2 SQIVND (reference sequence). V gave up 5 bases and J gave up 8 bases, with 9 bases separating them. The length of the CDR3 is 12 residues. CDR3 bases: TGTGCCAGTAGTTCCCAGACTGGGGAGCTGTTTTTT. It encodes CASSSQTGELFF.